This T cell receptor beta chain was documented in a study of cytomegalovirus exposure and HLA in healthy donors (dated 2017 in TCRdb). Regarding the study in general: In an earlier analysis of approximately 640 of the donors, approximately 260 Gb of sequence data and 120 million or so unique TCR beta sequences from 150 million to 200 million T cells were reported. An early release covering just under 650 HLA-typed donors comprised about 290 gigabases of sequencing data and around 86 million unique TCR sequences. Of the roughly 400 genotyped donors, approximately 83% fell in the genetic ancestry cluster associated with self-reported Caucasian donors. The aim of the study was to test whether cataloging public T cell receptors could identify signatures of past pathogen exposure. The study profiled the T cell repertoires of 666 subjects by immunosequencing and related them to cytomegalovirus serostatus. A separate validation cohort of about 110 different subjects was used in addition to the roughly 700-subject first cohort. The study combined high-throughput TCR immunosequencing, statistical association of individual TCRs with disease status, and machine learning to predict cytomegalovirus infection status. In a later analysis, previously published TCR beta repertoires from 500 to 750 donors were re-analyzed and high-resolution HLA genotyping was added so that TCR occurrence patterns could be studied. In the later analysis, no new phenotypic data were used to find candidate immune exposures; instead, reliance was placed on TCR beta sequences and their occurrence across donors. In an earlier analysis of 550 to 700 of the donors, high-throughput TCR beta sequencing was used to judge whether each TCR beta V gene segment behaved as functional or pseudogenic. Donor age, sex, ethnicity and CMV serostatus were compiled together with the repertoire data. A later genetic analysis used genome-wide SNP genotypes for about three fifths of the roughly 700 donors, treating that subset as a discovery cohort. All discovery cohort repertoires had been generated on a single sequencing platform. Both class I and class II loci were covered by HLA typing, at four-digit resolution. Typing coverage varied by locus: 629-630 donors for A, B, C, DRB1 and DQB1; about 520 for DQA1; around 570 for DPA1; approximately 470 for DPB1. Because of strong linkage in the cohort, roughly 5 DR-DQ haplotypes were treated as single units for association and clustering. Among roughly 400 genotyped donors of the cohort, an average of about 220,000 unique TCR beta nucleotide sequences was sequenced per donor, of which about 18% were non-productive.

A note on this clone: It lacks a known antigen. Base quality data are lacking; no much larger clone is found one base away.

From the cysteine up to the phenylalanine, the CDR3 has a length of 16 residues. The retained sequence is limited to the CDR3, 48 bases, with the frame set at the first base. V is trimmed back by 6 bases and J by 5 bases, and the junction contains 7 bases that no gene match accounts for. The germline V gene provides CDR1 MDHEN and CDR2 SYDVKM. The method was the immunoSEQ multiplex PCR assay. For the multiplex PCR, a mixture combining 60 forward primers for TCR Vbeta segments and 13 reverse primers for TCR Jbeta segments was used. Amplification of the CDR3 region of rearranged TCR beta genes was performed with a multiplex PCR assay on genomic DNA. Amplified TCR beta libraries were sequenced as 87-base-pair reads on the Illumina HiSeq System. The paper's data handling went like this. Across the roughly 700 repertoires, a later analysis counted tens of millions of unique TCR beta chains, 9.5 million to 12 million of which were shared by at least two donors. Raw reads were error-corrected and collapsed into unique sequences by a nearest-neighbor algorithm in which closely related sequences were merged to remove PCR and sequencing errors. CDR3 sequences were aligned to IMGT reference sequences to assign V, D and J gene segments. Each retained sequence needed at least a six-nucleotide match to both a V gene segment and a J gene segment. Rearrangements were called productive when the CDR3 lacked stop codons and stayed in frame with V and J; all others were non-productive. CDR3 was defined by IMGT convention, running from the second conserved V-encoded cysteine to the conserved J-encoded phenylalanine. In an earlier analysis of around 570 of the donors, sequences lacking an unambiguous match to a single V gene segment were excluded. An earlier analysis of 500 to 600 of the donors classified V segments as functional when productive rearrangements were above 56.7% and as segregating when the standard deviation between donors was above 5%. A statistical classification framework was built for diagnosing cytomegalovirus status from the catalog of TCR beta chain sequences. A later analysis assigned V and J genes by comparing TCR nucleotide sequences with IMGT/GENE-DB human TR gene sequences. Using the TCRdist pipeline, a later analysis assigned CDR3 sequences along with most-parsimonious VDJ recombination scenarios. A later analysis defined each TCR beta chain by its CDR3 amino acid sequence plus V-gene family, and excluded reads lacking a unique V-gene family. As a way to deal with suspected cross-contamination and a sequencing artifact, a later analysis dropped under 600 nucleotide sequences that were highly shared and had low generation probability. For each public chain, a later analysis derived a clonal expansion index from normalized ranks of inferred template counts within each repertoire. In a later analysis, generation probabilities were computed using a VDJ recombination model fitted to out-of-frame rearrangements, and the results were checked against IGoR. In a later analysis, TCR-TCR, TCR-HLA and TCR-CMV co-occurrence was scored with hypergeometric tests, and a repertoire-size bias correction was applied to TCR pairs. To estimate false discovery rates, a later analysis permuted the HLA or CMV assignments 20 times. In a later analysis, co-occurring TCRs were grouped using DBSCAN, and TCRdist sequence similarity was added for clustering within HLA-allele-positive subsets. Repertoires with fewer than 30,000 or more than 120,000 public chains were left out of co-occurrence clustering, as were four to six repertoires with anomalous nucleotide sharing. TCRdb took over this immuneACCESS table, retaining in-frame rearrangements with V and J assigned. Such tables are incomplete; in checked studies, under half of the missing clones stem from an unresolved V gene, and the remainder is unexplained. V and J calls and clone size are those listed in that table; D and trimming were worked out from the DNA. For this sample the table gives about 110,000 clones, of which roughly 82% were detected only once. The ten most abundant clones make up 5% to 7.5% of the sample.

The cohort consisted of hundreds of healthy bone marrow donors. At the time of sampling, every cohort member was nominally healthy, though immune exposures that went unrecorded were likely present. The donor tested CMV seropositive and was one of the 289 seropositive cohort members. A peripheral blood sample was provided by each donor, and peripheral blood mononuclear cells were used for TCR beta sequencing. The Qiagen DNeasy Blood Extraction Kit was used to extract genomic DNA from the blood cell samples. What the authors observed across the whole study: The 87-base-pair reads could not distinguish some IMGT-functional V segments, including TRBV6-2 and TRBV6-3, so those segments were excluded. In an earlier analysis of more than 500 of the donors, most TCR beta V segments appeared in productive rearrangements about 90% or about 30% of the time, broadly matching IMGT annotations. Most CMV-associated TCR beta chains appeared to be HLA-restricted in a later analysis, and the HLA associations seemed to be driven largely by CMV exposure. Presence/absence analyses assumed roughly uniform sequencing depth across donors, an assumption that may not hold. Specific HLA alleles were associated with 15,000 to 20,000 TCR beta sequences at a false discovery rate of 0.05 in a later analysis. A further reported finding was that TCR beta sequences accurately predicted the HLA-A and HLA-B alleles for most subjects in the first cohort. HLA typing was unavailable for some donors at each locus, so association tests used only the typed subset. When HLA alleles, especially DR and DQ, strongly co-occurred, TCR associations were difficult to assign to individual alleles. In a later analysis, HLA-associated TCR beta chains showed more clonal expansion and lower generation probabilities than non-associated chains that were equally common. A later genetic analysis reported fewer N-insertions in productive TCRs among donors in an Asian-associated ancestry cluster than the roughly 700-donor mean. The cohort was sequenced for TCR beta chains only, and without alpha or paired-chain data the features that could be detected were limited. Most TCR sequences were observed very rarely across donors, whereas some public TCRs were present in many individuals. About 17 rarely observed V segments, including chromosome 9 orphons, were excluded from the earlier analysis of just under 600 of the donors because counts were too low. According to a later analysis, parvovirus B19, influenza, CMV and Epstein-Barr virus appeared linked to several top co-occurrence clusters. It was suggested by the authors that the approach could potentially be generalized to other disease states and immunological phenotypes. A group of highly shared sequence variants was considered likely to be a technical artifact of the sequencing pipeline. A few of the identified cytomegalovirus-associated TCR beta chains were confirmed in vitro to be specific for cytomegalovirus antigens. The only immune exposure information available for the cohort was CMV serostatus. V-gene and J-gene trimming of TCR beta chains was associated with a missense DCLRE1C variant in a later genetic analysis, and the association was replicated in an independent cohort. The study gave a list of under 200 TCR beta chains associated with cytomegalovirus. Correlated functional status among segregating V segments might be attributable to linkage disequilibrium, but an unknown experimental factor could not be ruled out. The classifier was reported to diagnose cytomegalovirus status with high specificity and sensitivity in both the original cohort and the validation cohort. A later analysis found that TCR association rates varied across HLA loci, with DRB1 alleles showing the most associated TCRs and HLA-C alleles the fewest.

This TCR was recovered from a woman aged 45-60 years in good health and CMV-seropositive. The material sequenced was PBMCs. The V and J segments used are TRBV28 and TRBJ2-2, and 12 junction bases match TRBD1. The DNA reads as follows: TGTGCCAGCAGACTACCGGGACAGGGGGCAACCGGGGAGCTGTTTTTT. The translation is CASRLPGQGATGELFF.